This T cell receptor (beta chain) was documented in a study of CD8+CD57+ T cells in acquired aplastic anemia. Findings and caveats of the study: A significant difference in CD8+ Simpson's diversity between patients and controls was not found. Roughly 30 CD8+ CDR3 sequences occurred in both the patients and the controls.

This clonotype came up many times. What it binds is not known. In germline, CDR1 is SEHNR, CDR2 FQNEAQ (reference sequence). The CDR3 totals 16 residues. Trimming shortened V by 5 bases and J by 7 bases, and 18 bases separated the two germline ends. CD8+CD57+ cell expansion, shown by flow cytometry, had occurred in the patients selected for sequencing. Severe acquired aplastic anemia was present in all patients. The blood sampling took place in patients who had so far received no therapy. Profiling of TCR beta VDJ combinations and CDR3 sequences used genomic DNA as template. TCRdb re-called the reads with MiXCR, one entry per CDR3 protein. The table has 200,000 to 300,000 distinct CDR3 sequences, around half seen once.

The TCR was taken from a human donor with aplastic anemia. V and J are TRBV7-9 and TRBJ1-6; D not resolved. Sequencing input: sorted CD4+, CD8+, or CD8+CD57+ T cells (not recorded which) from PBMCs. CDR3 coding DNA: TGTGCCAGCAGCCCCCCCTCTCGTCTCGGGAATTCACCCCTCCACTTT. Translated, it gives CASSPPSRLGNSPLHF.